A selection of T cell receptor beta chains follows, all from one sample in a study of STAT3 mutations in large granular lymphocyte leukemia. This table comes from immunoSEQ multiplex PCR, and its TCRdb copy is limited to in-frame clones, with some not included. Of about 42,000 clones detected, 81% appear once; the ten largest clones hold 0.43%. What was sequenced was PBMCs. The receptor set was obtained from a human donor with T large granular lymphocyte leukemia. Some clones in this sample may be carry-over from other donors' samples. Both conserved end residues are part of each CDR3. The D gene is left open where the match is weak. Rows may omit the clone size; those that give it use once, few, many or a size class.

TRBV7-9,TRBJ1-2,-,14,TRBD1,CASSLGQGEGGYTF,TGTGCCAGCAGCTTAGGACAGGGGGAGGGTGGCTACACCTTC
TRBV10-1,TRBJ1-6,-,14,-,CASSRTSGNSPLHF,TGCGCCAGCAGTCGCACCTCGGGGAATTCACCCCTCCACTTT
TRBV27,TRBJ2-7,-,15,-,CASSPQGLSSYEQYF,TGTGCCAGCAGTCCTCAGGGCCTAAGCTCCTACGAGCAGTACTTC
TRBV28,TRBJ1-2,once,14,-,CASSKIRGDYGYTF,TGTGCCAGCAGTAAGATCCGAGGAGACTATGGCTACACCTTC
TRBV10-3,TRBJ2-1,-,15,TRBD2,CAISPTGGEYNEQFF,TGTGCCATCAGTCCGACTGGGGGGGAATACAATGAGCAGTTCTTC
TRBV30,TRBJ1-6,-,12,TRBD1,CAWGQANSPLHF,TGTGCCTGGGGACAGGCAAATTCACCCCTCCACTTT
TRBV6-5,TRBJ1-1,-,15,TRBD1,CASSLRDRENTEAFF,TGTGCCAGCAGCCTCCGGGACAGGGAGAACACTGAAGCTTTCTTT
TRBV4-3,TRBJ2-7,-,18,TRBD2,CASSQSGPTSGGLYEQYF,TGCGCCAGCAGCCAATCAGGACCGACTAGCGGGGGGCTCTACGAGCAGTACTTC
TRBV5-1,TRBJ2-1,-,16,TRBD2,CASSQPLAGVYNEQFF,TGCGCCAGCAGCCAACCCCTAGCGGGGGTGTACAATGAGCAGTTCTTC
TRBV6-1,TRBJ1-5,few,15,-,CASRKDPRGNQPQHF,TGTGCCAGCAGGAAGGACCCACGGGGCAATCAGCCCCAGCATTTT
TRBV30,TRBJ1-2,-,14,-,CAWSPTSANYGYTF,TGTGCCTGGAGCCCGACATCCGCTAACTATGGCTACACCTTC
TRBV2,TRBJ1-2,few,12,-,CASSPRGDGYTF,TGTGCCAGCAGCCCCAGGGGCGACGGCTACACCTTC
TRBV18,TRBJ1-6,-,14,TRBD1,CASSIGTGRTPLHF,TGTGCCAGCTCTATAGGGACAGGGAGAACACCCCTCCACTTT
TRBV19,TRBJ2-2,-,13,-,CASSILNTGELFF,TGTGCCAGTAGTATCCTGAACACCGGGGAGCTGTTTTTT
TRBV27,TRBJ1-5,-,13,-,CASRLTNNQPQHF,TGTGCCAGCAGACTTACGAACAATCAGCCCCAGCATTTT
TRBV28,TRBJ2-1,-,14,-,CASSANYFYNEQFF,TGTGCCAGCAGTGCCAACTACTTCTACAATGAGCAGTTCTTC
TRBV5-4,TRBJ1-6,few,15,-,CASSPDLGYNSPLHF,TGTGCCAGCAGCCCGGATCTAGGGTATAATTCACCCCTCCACTTT
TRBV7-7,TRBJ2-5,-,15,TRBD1,CASSPWTGALETQYF,TGTGCCAGCAGCCCGTGGACAGGGGCGCTTGAGACCCAGTACTTC
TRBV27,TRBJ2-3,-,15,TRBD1,CASSPRDRPPDTQYF,TGTGCCAGCAGTCCCCGGGACAGGCCCCCAGATACGCAGTATTTT
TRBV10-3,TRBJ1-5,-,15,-,CAISDLEGSNQPQHF,TGTGCCATCAGTGACCTCGAGGGGAGCAATCAGCCCCAGCATTTT
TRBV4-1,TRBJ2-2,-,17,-,CASSQAASSANTGELFF,TGCGCCAGCAGCCAGGCCGCGAGTAGTGCGAACACCGGGGAGCTGTTTTTT
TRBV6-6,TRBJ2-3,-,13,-,CASSYPGSHTQYF,TGTGCCAGCAGTTACCCTGGGTCCCATACGCAGTATTTT
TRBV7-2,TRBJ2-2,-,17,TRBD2,CASSLRLGLAIPGELFF,TGTGCCAGCAGCTTAAGGCTGGGACTAGCGATTCCCGGGGAGCTGTTTTTT
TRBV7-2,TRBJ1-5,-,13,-,CASSLVPSQPQHF,TGTGCCAGCAGCTTAGTACCCTCTCAGCCCCAGCATTTT